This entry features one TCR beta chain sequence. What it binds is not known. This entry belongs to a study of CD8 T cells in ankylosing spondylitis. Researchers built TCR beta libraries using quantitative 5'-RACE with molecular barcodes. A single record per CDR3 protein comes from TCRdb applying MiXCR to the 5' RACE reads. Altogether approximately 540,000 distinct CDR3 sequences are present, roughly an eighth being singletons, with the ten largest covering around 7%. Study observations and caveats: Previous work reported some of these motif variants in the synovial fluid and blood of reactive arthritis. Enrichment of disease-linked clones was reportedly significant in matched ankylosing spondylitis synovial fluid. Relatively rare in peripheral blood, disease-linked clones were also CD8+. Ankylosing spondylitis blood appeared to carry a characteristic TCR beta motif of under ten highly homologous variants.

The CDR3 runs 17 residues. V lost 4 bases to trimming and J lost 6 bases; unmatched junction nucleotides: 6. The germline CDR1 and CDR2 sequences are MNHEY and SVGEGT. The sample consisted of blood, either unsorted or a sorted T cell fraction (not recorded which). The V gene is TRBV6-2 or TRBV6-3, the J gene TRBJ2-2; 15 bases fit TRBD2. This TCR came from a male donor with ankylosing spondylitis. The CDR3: CASSWTSGRAIPGELFF. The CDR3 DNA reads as TGTGCCAGCAGTTGGACTAGCGGGAGGGCCATACCCGGGGAGCTGTTTTTT.